The 8 T cell receptor beta chains listed next were all sequenced from one sample in a study of T cell changes during pregnancy in multiple sclerosis. TCRdb's table, derived via immunoSEQ multiplex PCR, lists solely in-frame clones and lacks some. The data show about 44,000 clones, roughly 92% seen once. The sample consisted of peripheral blood. The source of these receptors is a female donor with multiple sclerosis, enrolled in a pregnancy study.

The chain uses TRBV10-1 and TRBJ2-7; a weak D match, TRBD2 (5 bases). The CDR3 contains 14 residues. The germline V gene encodes CDR1 WNHNN and CDR2 SYGVQD (reference sequence). V lost 3 bases to trimming and J lost 3 bases, with 12 bases between them. CDR3 protein: CASSESGVSYEQYF. The CDR3, as DNA: TGCGCCAGCAGTGAATCCGGGGTGAGCTACGAGCAGTACTTC.

The rearrangement links TRBV6-5 to TRBJ1-2; D call uncertain. The CDR3 length is 13 residues. Trimming pared 10 bases from V and 5 bases from J, leaving 17 bases between. Per germline, CDR1 MNHEY and CDR2 SVGAGI. Here the CDR3 DNA reads TGTGCCACCTGGCCCATAGGAGGGTATGGCTACACCTTC. Its translation is CATWPIGGYGYTF.

The chain joins TRBV7-2 to TRBJ2-1; tentatively, D is TRBD1 (5 bases). The CDR3 sequence is 15 residues long. V gave up 1 base and J gave up 2 bases, with 9 bases separating them. Germline values: CDR1 SGHTA, CDR2 FQGNSA. Written as DNA, the CDR3 is TGTGCCAGCAGCTTAGAGGGGATAACCTACAATGAGCAGTTCTTC. Amino acid sequence: CASSLEGITYNEQFF.

The chain employs TRBV27 and TRBJ2-7, with D unresolved. Between the trimmed V and J ends, which lost 4 bases and 7 bases, there was a span of 11 bases. In germline, CDR1 is MNHEY, CDR2 SMNVEV (reference sequence). The CDR3 is made up of 12 amino acids. For the CDR3, the DNA is TGTGCCAGCAGTTACGCCCGCCGGGAGCAGTACTTC. Its translation: CASSYARREQYF.

The chain is built from TRBV19 and TRBJ2-7, with 7 bases that match TRBD1. CDR1 and CDR2 (germline): LNHDA, SQIVND (reference sequence). V lost 11 bases, J lost 0 bases, and 28 bases stayed unmatched. CDR3 length equals 20 residues. CDR3 DNA sequence: TGTGCCGGACAGCGTTTTTTAGGGACAGAAGCTCCTCTGTCCTCCTACGAGCAGTACTTC. It encodes CAGQRFLGTEAPLSSYEQYF.

The genes are TRBV6-5 and TRBJ2-5; 7 bases map to TRBD1. Germline loops: CDR1 MNHEY, CDR2 SVGAGI. This CDR3 has 13 amino acids. J gave up 4 bases and V 2 bases, and 1 base lay outside the gene matches. Here the CDR3 reads CASSYNRGETQYF. The DNA of the CDR3 is TGTGCCAGCAGTTACAACAGGGGAGAGACCCAGTACTTC.

For this clone: In the same sample, other DNA sequences code for this CDR3. V and J are TRBV5-4 and TRBJ1-5, with a weak D call TRBD1 (5 bases). The germline V gene encodes CDR1 SGHNT and CDR2 YYREEE (reference sequence). The CDR3 contains 13 residues. The V gene lost 0 bases and the J gene lost 7 bases, with 8 bases spanning the gap. The CDR3: CASSLGGDQPQHF. CDR3 in DNA: TGTGCCAGCAGCTTGGGGGGGGACCAGCCCCAGCATTTT.

The J gene is TRBJ2-7, the V gene TRBV7-2; TRBD2 matches 10 bases. CDR1 and CDR2 (germline): SGHTA, FQGNSA. Trimming cost V 1 base and J 2 bases; bases outside gene matches: 5. The CDR3 is made up of 16 amino acids. The CDR3 loop reads CASSLVGLAGAYEQYF. CDR3 sequence (DNA): TGTGCCAGCAGCTTAGTCGGTCTAGCGGGAGCCTACGAGCAGTACTTC.